The rows below give T cell receptor beta chains drawn from one sample of a study of blood T cell repertoires in COVID-19. Here immunoSEQ multiplex PCR was the method, and the copy in TCRdb shows in-frame clones only, minus some. This sample has over 120,000 clones, with about 86% found just once. Material for sequencing was peripheral blood. The receptors here all came from a woman in her sixties or seventies with acute or convalescent COVID-19. Both conserved end residues are part of each CDR3. D genes are given only for firm matches. Only part of the rows carry a size: once, few, many, or a class if the clone is expanded.

abundance | j_gene | v_gene | d_gene | CDR3aa
. | TRBJ2-1 | TRBV4-3 | TRBD2 | CASSQLGLAGEGWFYNEQFF
. | TRBJ1-5 | TRBV27 | . | CASSAPGLLGIGPQHF
. | TRBJ2-1 | TRBV4-3 | TRBD2 | CASSQAISGDYNEQFF
. | TRBJ1-5 | TRBV21-1 | . | CARTGTGEGNQPQHF
. | TRBJ1-3 | TRBV18 | . | CASSPTGADTIYF
. | TRBJ2-7 | TRBV10-3 | . | CATQASSYEQYF
. | TRBJ1-5 | TRBV6-6 | . | CASSPTGSNQPQHF
. | TRBJ1-5 | TRBV7-2 | TRBD1 | CASQRQGVNQPQHF
. | TRBJ1-4 | TRBV14 | . | CASSQDVRQPNEKLFF
. | TRBJ1-1 | TRBV28 | . | CASSLGGANTEAFF
. | TRBJ2-4 | TRBV28 | . | CASSGSHKNIQYF
. | TRBJ2-3 | TRBV5-1 | TRBD2 | CASSLGREGLYF
. | TRBJ1-5 | TRBV4-1 | TRBD1 | CASSQAGQARNQPQHF
once | TRBJ2-5 | TRBV5-1 | TRBD2 | CASRVAGTKETQYF
. | TRBJ2-7 | TRBV6-5 | . | CASSYRPGNYEQYF
. | TRBJ1-2 | TRBV6-5 | . | CASSYPQGKGYTF
. | TRBJ1-3 | TRBV7-9 | . | CASSLNSGNTIYF
. | TRBJ2-7 | TRBV5-1 | . | CASSLSRVGYEQYF
. | TRBJ2-7 | TRBV29-1 | . | CSVGRGTNSYEQYF
few | TRBJ2-1 | TRBV24-1 | TRBD2 | CATSALADGSGDEQFF
. | TRBJ2-5 | TRBV7-9 | . | CASSLLPETQYF
. | TRBJ2-2 | TRBV12-5 | . | CASGLRVTGELFF
. | TRBJ2-3 | TRBV10-3 | TRBD2 | CAISESGLAGKYF
. | TRBJ1-2 | TRBV10-3 | TRBD1 | CAISEPGQGWNGYTF
. | TRBJ1-2 | TRBV2 | . | CASSEAQDYGYTF
few | TRBJ2-2 | TRBV7-3 | . | CASSLSLAGAEGRNTGELFF
once | TRBJ1-6 | TRBV18 | . | CASSPSRDYNSPLHF
. | TRBJ2-1 | TRBV7-3 | TRBD2 | CASSPLAATNEQFF
. | TRBJ1-2 | TRBV6-5 | TRBD1 | CASSYRTGDGYTF
. | TRBJ2-5 | TRBV11-3 | . | CASSLGSGIGSETQYF
. | TRBJ2-5 | TRBV10-3 | TRBD2 | CAISELTGTSGQETQYF
. | TRBJ1-2 | TRBV19 | TRBD1 | CASSIARAKGGADYTF
. | TRBJ1-5 | TRBV28 | . | CASSQNQPQHF
few | TRBJ2-3 | TRBV6-4 | TRBD1 | CASSEDRATDTQYF
. | TRBJ2-3 | TRBV7-2 | TRBD2 | CASSLVGSGSSDTQYF
. | TRBJ2-4 | TRBV6-2/TRBV6-3 | TRBD2 | CASSRLAGAKNIQYF
. | TRBJ1-2 | TRBV5-1 | . | CASSLGTGMPYGYTF
once | TRBJ1-1 | TRBV30 | TRBD1 | CAWSVRDRMNTEAFF
. | TRBJ2-7 | TRBV6-5 | TRBD1 | CASARTGDTSYEQYF
. | TRBJ1-3 | TRBV7-2 | . | CASSLNGGGVGNTIYF